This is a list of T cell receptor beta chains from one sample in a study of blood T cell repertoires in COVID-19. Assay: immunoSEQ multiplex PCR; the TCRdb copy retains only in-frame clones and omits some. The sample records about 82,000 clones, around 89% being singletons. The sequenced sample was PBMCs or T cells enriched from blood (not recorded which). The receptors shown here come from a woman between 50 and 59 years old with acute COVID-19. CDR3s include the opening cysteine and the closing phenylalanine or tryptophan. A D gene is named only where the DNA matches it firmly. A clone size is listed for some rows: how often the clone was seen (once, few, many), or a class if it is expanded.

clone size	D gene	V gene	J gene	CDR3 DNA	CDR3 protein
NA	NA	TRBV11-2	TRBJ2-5	TGTGCCAGCAGCTTAGGCCGGGAAGAGACCCAGTACTTC	CASSLGREETQYF
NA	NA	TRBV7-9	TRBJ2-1	TGTGCCAGCAGCCAACTAGTTGAGCAGTTCTTC	CASSQLVEQFF
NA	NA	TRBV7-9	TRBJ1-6	TGTGCCAGCAGCGCTGACTTGAGCTCCTATAATTCACCCCTCCACTTT	CASSADLSSYNSPLHF
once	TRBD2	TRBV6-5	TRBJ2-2	TGTGCCAGCAGCTTGGTCCAGGGAGGGACCGGGGAGCTGTTTTTT	CASSLVQGGTGELFF
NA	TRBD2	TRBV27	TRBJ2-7	TGTGCCACCAGGAGACTAGCGGCTTCCTACGAGCAGTACTTC	CATRRLAASYEQYF
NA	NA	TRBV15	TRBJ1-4	TGTGCCACCAGCTCAAAGGGGGGGGCCACTGAAAAACTGTTTTTT	CATSSKGGATEKLFF
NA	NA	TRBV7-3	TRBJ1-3	TGTGCCAGCAGCCCTCAGGGCGCCCAGCACTCTGGAAACACCATATATTTT	CASSPQGAQHSGNTIYF
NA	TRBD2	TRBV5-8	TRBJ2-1	TGTGCCAGCAGCAGAGGACTAGCGGGAGGCTACAATGAGCAGTTCTTC	CASSRGLAGGYNEQFF
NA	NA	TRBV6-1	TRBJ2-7	TGTGCCAGCAGTGAATTGGCTAGCTCCTACGAGCAGTACTTC	CASSELASSYEQYF
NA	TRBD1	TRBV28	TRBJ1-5	TGTGCCAGCAGACAGGGGGTGAATCAGCCCCAGCATTTT	CASRQGVNQPQHF
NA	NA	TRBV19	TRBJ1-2	TGTGCCAGTACTGTACAGGCCACCATCTATGGCTACACCTTC	CASTVQATIYGYTF
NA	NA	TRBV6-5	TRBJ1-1	TGTGCCAGCAGACGACCGGGAGGAAGCTTTGAAGCTTTCTTT	CASRRPGGSFEAFF
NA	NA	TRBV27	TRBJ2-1	TGTGCCAGCAGTCTCCTAGGTAGCAATGAGCAGTTCTTC	CASSLLGSNEQFF
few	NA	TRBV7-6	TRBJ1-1	TGTGCCAGCAGCCCGACGGGGATGAACACTGAAGCTTTCTTT	CASSPTGMNTEAFF
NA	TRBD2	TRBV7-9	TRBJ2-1	TGTGCCAGCAGCCCTAGCGGGAATTACAATGAGCAGTTCTTC	CASSPSGNYNEQFF
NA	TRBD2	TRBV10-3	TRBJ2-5	TGTGCCATCAGTGAGTCGGTATTAGCGGGATGGGGGCAAGAGACCCAGTACTTC	CAISESVLAGWGQETQYF
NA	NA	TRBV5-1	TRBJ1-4	TGCGCCAGCAGCTTGGCTCAGGGGTTTGGTGAAAAACTGTTTTTT	CASSLAQGFGEKLFF
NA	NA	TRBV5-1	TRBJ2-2	TGCGCCAGCAGCCCTACGGTAATGGACACCGGGGAGCTGTTTTTT	CASSPTVMDTGELFF
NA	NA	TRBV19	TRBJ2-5	TGTGCCAGTAGTATACGTTCCAGGGGAAAGACCCAGTACTTC	CASSIRSRGKTQYF
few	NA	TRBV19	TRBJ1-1	TGTGCCAGTAGTATCGGGGGGCCCGGTCGGGCTTTCTTT	CASSIGGPGRAFF
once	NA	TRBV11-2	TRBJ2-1	TGTGCCAGCAGCTTAGTAGGCAGGTACGATGAGCAGTTCTTC	CASSLVGRYDEQFF
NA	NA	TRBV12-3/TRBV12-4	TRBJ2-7	TGTGCCAGCAGTCCCCCCCGCGCCTACGAGCAGTACTTC	CASSPPRAYEQYF
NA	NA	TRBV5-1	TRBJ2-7	TGCGCCAGCAGCTTGCGGGGCCAGGGGCGCGTCGACGAGCAGTACTTC	CASSLRGQGRVDEQYF
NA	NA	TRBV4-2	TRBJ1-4	TGTGCCAGCAGCCAAGGACGGGGGGAAATAAGTGAAAAACTGTTTTTT	CASSQGRGEISEKLFF
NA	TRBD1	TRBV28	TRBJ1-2	TGTGCCAGCAGTCCCGGGACAGGGAGCTATGGCTACACCTTC	CASSPGTGSYGYTF
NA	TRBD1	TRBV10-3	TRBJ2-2	TGTGCCATCAGCCGGGACAGTTCGAACACCGGGGAGCTGTTTTTT	CAISRDSSNTGELFF
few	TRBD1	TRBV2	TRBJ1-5	TGTGCCAGCAGCGGGACAGGGTTCCAGCCCCAGCATTTT	CASSGTGFQPQHF
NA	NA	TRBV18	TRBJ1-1	TGTGCCAGCTCACCATACGGGGCAGGGGTAAACACTGAAGCTTTCTTT	CASSPYGAGVNTEAFF
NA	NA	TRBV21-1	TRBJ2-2	TGTGCCAGCCCAAGGGGACAGGGGAACACCGGGGAGCTGTTTTTT	CASPRGQGNTGELFF
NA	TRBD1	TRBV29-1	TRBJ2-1	TGCAGCGCTAGGACAGGGGGCGAAACATCGGAGTTCTTC	CSARTGGETSEFF
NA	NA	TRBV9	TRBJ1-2	TGTGCCAGCAACGCAGGGGATTACTATGGCTACACCTTC	CASNAGDYYGYTF
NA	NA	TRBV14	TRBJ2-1	TGTGCCAGCAGCCAAGTGTCTTTAGCTCGCAATGAGCAGTTCTTC	CASSQVSLARNEQFF
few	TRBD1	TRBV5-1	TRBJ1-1	TGCGCCAGCAGCTCGTCCCGGGACAGAGTATTTACTGAAGCTTTCTTT	CASSSSRDRVFTEAFF
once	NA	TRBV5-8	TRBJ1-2	TGTGCCAGCAGCCTATGGAGGGGCGGACATGGCTACACCTTC	CASSLWRGGHGYTF
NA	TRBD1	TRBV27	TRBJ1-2	TGTGCCAGCAGTTTAGGGACAGCTAACTATGGCTACACCTTC	CASSLGTANYGYTF
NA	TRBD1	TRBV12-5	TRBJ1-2	TGTGCTAGTGGTTTTCTGGACAGGGGGGGACACTATGGCTACACCTTC	CASGFLDRGGHYGYTF
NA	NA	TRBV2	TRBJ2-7	TGTGCCAGCCGGACAGCGGGAACCTACGAGCAGTACTTC	CASRTAGTYEQYF
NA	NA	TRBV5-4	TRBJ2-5	TGTGCCAGCAGTCGTGAGTTTCAAGAGACCCAGTACTTC	CASSREFQETQYF
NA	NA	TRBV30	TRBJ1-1	TGTGCCTGGAGTCCTCCGGGGACAAGGAACACTGAAGCTTTCTTT	CAWSPPGTRNTEAFF
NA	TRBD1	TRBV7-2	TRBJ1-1	TGTGCCAGCAGCCTGACAGGGGTCACTGAAGCTTTCTTT	CASSLTGVTEAFF
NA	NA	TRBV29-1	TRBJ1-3	TGCAGCGTAGACACAGACTCTGGAAACACCATATATTTT	CSVDTDSGNTIYF
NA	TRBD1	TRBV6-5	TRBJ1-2	TGTGCCAGCAGGGGGACAGCGTTTGGCTACACCTTC	CASRGTAFGYTF
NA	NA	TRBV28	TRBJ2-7	TGTGCCAGCAGTTGGACAGGGAGGGCCTACGAGCAGTACTTC	CASSWTGRAYEQYF
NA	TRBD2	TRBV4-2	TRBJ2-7	TGTGCCAGCAGCCAAGGGGCTAGCGGGAGCTACGAGCAGTACTTC	CASSQGASGSYEQYF
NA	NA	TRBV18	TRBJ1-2	TGTGCCAGCTCACCACCGGGGCTTGTCTATGGCTACACCTTC	CASSPPGLVYGYTF
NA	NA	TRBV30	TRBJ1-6	TGTGCCTGGAGTCCGGACAGTTATTCACCCCTCCACTTT	CAWSPDSYSPLHF
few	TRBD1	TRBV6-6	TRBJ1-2	TGTGCCACCCGTCTCGGAGGGGGCGATGGCTACACCTTC	CATRLGGGDGYTF
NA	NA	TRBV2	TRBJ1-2	TGTGCCAGCAGTGGGAGGAAGGCCTTC	CASSGRKAF
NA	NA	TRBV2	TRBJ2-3	TGTGCCAGCAAGAAAGTGACTGAGACAGATACGCAGTATTTT	CASKKVTETDTQYF
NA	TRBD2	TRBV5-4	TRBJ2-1	TGTGCCAGCAGCAGAACGACTAGCGGGGGGGATAGCTCCTACAATGAGCAGTTCTTC	CASSRTTSGGDSSYNEQFF
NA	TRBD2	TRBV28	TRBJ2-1	TGTGCCAGCAGTCCAGCCGGGACTAGCGGGAAGAATGAGCAGTTCTTC	CASSPAGTSGKNEQFF